Sequencing of this T cell receptor (beta chain) was carried out in a study of T cell responses to AZD1222 COVID-19 vaccine. CDR1 and CDR2 from the germline V gene are LNHNV and YYDKDF (reference sequence). With V trimmed by 5 bases and J by 8 bases, 13 bases remained unmatched. The CDR3 totals 15 residues. Findings of the study overall: Targeting of unmutated variant regions was reportedly seen in nearly half of spike-specific TCRs.

Measured with immunoSEQ multiplex PCR; TCRdb has only the in-frame clones, and not every one. The repertoire holds 90,000 to 150,000 clones, with about nine tenths as singletons. With respect to this clone: Its antigen is undetermined.

The rearrangement uses TRBV15 and TRBJ1-2; 8 bases map to TRBD1. The sequences come from peripheral blood, collected 28 days after the second AZD1222 dose. This TCR was recovered from an adult who received the AZD1222 COVID-19 vaccine. DNA for the CDR3: TGTGCCACCAGCGCTCACCCAGGGGGCTTAGGGGGCTACACCTTC. Its protein product is CATSAHPGGLGGYTF.